One sample yielded the 2 T cell receptor beta chains listed below, sequenced in a study of blood T cell repertoires in COVID-19. Here immunoSEQ multiplex PCR was the method, and the copy in TCRdb shows in-frame clones only, minus some. The sample holds roughly 70,000 clones, around 90% seen once. The sequenced sample consisted of peripheral blood. The source of these receptors is a woman aged 55-75 years with active COVID-19.

The chain employs TRBV7-9 and TRBJ1-2; TRBD1 is a possible D gene (6 bases). Germline V CDR1 and CDR2: SEHNR, FQNEAQ (reference sequence). The length of the CDR3 is 13 residues. The V end lost 5 bases, the J end lost 6 bases, and 13 bases lay between the germline ends. As DNA, the CDR3 is TGTGCCAGCAGCCCACAGGGACCGGATGGCTACACCTTC. Translated, it gives CASSPQGPDGYTF.

This chain joins TRBV2 and TRBJ2-1; 8 nucleotides agree with TRBD2. Per the germline V gene, CDR1 is SNHLY and CDR2 is FYNNEI. V shed 5 bases, J shed 7 bases, and the junction held 13 bases outside the gene matches. The CDR3 loop spans 16 amino acids. CDR3 loop: CASSQLRAGVANEQFF. CDR3 nucleotide sequence: TGTGCCAGCAGTCAACTGAGAGCGGGAGTTGCAAATGAGCAGTTCTTC.